Detailed here is one T cell receptor beta chain. What it binds is not known. Not a single patient had been given any form of treatment at any point before undergoing thyroid surgery. The sample belongs to a study of metastatic and nonmetastatic thyroid tumors. Authors' processing steps: The study built a papillary thyroid cancer distant-metastasis classifier from CDR3 differences across clinicopathological groups. TCRdb reprocessed the PCR reads using MiXCR. What appears here as the V and J calls and clone size reflects TCRdb's work, not the paper's. Found here are tens of thousands of clones, 24% of them singletons; the top ten hold roughly 3%. Trimming stripped 0 bases from V and 5 bases from J, with 13 bases between. Germline CDR1 is DFQATT and CDR2 is SNEGSKA (reference sequence). This CDR3 has 15 amino acids. Overall study findings and caveats: When malignant thyroid tumors were compared with benign nodules, TCR beta diversity was reportedly significantly higher in the malignant tumors. This held in both blood and tumor samples.

This clonotype was sampled from a male donor with papillary thyroid cancer or a benign thyroid nodule (not recorded which). Some clones in this sample may be carry-over from other donors' samples. This chain joins TRBV20-1 and TRBJ2-2; D possibly corresponds to TRBD2 (5 bases). Sequenced sample: blood. The CDR3 DNA follows: TGCAGTGCTAGAGATGGTGGGAGAAGGACCGGGGAGCTGTTTTTT. Translation: CSARDGGRRTGELFF.